This T cell receptor (beta chain) emerged from a study of CD8 T cells in Susac syndrome. General observations from the study: Only a relatively small number of individuals were included in the TCR sequencing and HLA analysis.

Treatment-naive patients with stable or active relapsing-remitting disease served as multiple sclerosis controls. This clonotype was recorded once. As yet, its antigen is unknown. With random hexamers, roughly 0.45 to 1 ug RNA was reverse transcribed. A multiplex approach, immunoSEQ multiplex PCR, amplified TCR beta CDR3 across 54 Vbeta and 13 Jbeta. MiXCR, run by TCRdb on the immunoSEQ multiplex PCR reads, gives a single entry per CDR3 protein. The repertoire holds 100,000 to 150,000 distinct CDR3 sequences, with 80% to 95% as singletons. Looked up from germline, CDR1 is SGHVS and CDR2 is FQNEAQ. V lost 5 bases and J 5 bases, leaving 21 bases between the germline ends. CDR3 size: 16 residues.

V is TRBV7-8 and J is TRBJ1-2; D not certain. Sequencing input: CD8+ T cells from PBMCs. The TCR was taken from a human donor with multiple sclerosis. In DNA form, the CDR3 reads TGTGCCAGCAGCCTCTCCCTCCTTCACCGGATATATGGCTACACCTTC. It translates to CASSLSLLHRIYGYTF.